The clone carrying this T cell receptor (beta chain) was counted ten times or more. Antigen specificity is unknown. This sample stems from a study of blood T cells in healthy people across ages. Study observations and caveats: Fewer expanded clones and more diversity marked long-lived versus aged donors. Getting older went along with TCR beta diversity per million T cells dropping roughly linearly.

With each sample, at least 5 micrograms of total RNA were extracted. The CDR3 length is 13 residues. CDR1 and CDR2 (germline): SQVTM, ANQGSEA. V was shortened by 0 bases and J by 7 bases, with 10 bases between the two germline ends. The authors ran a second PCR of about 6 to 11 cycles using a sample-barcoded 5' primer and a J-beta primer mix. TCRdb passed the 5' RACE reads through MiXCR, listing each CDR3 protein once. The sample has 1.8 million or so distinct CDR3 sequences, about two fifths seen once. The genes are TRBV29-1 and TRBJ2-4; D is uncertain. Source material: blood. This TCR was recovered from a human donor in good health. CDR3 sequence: CSVEDGLGNIQYF. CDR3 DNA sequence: TGCAGCGTTGAAGACGGGTTAGGGAACATTCAGTACTTC.